Sequencing of this TCR beta chain was carried out in a study of PD-1 blockade in classical Hodgkin lymphoma. Regarding the study as a whole: Why repertoires differed is undefined; disease activity or prior therapy possibly contributed. Newly diagnosed patients were reported to start with lower TCR diversity than healthy donors.

As regards this clone: Its specificity is not known.

Measured with immunoSEQ multiplex PCR; TCRdb has only the in-frame clones, and not every one. Of roughly 20,000 clones in the sample, under 85% were seen once. The V and J ends lost 3 bases and 0 bases respectively, with 5 bases between them. The CDR3 is 13 residues long. Germline V gives CDR1 MDHEN, CDR2 SYDVKM. Time point meaning: newly diagnosed, previously untreated cHL patient sample. Purification of CD4+ T cells from thawed PBMCs was performed via magnetic negative selection. Comparison used PBMCs from newly diagnosed, untreated classical Hodgkin lymphoma. The V and J genes are TRBV28 and TRBJ2-5, with unresolved D. The TCR was taken from a human donor with classical Hodgkin lymphoma. Sequencing was carried out using CD4+ T cells from blood. The CDR3 here is CASSLADQETQYF. In DNA, the CDR3 is TGTGCCAGCAGTTTGGCGGACCAAGAGACCCAGTACTTC.